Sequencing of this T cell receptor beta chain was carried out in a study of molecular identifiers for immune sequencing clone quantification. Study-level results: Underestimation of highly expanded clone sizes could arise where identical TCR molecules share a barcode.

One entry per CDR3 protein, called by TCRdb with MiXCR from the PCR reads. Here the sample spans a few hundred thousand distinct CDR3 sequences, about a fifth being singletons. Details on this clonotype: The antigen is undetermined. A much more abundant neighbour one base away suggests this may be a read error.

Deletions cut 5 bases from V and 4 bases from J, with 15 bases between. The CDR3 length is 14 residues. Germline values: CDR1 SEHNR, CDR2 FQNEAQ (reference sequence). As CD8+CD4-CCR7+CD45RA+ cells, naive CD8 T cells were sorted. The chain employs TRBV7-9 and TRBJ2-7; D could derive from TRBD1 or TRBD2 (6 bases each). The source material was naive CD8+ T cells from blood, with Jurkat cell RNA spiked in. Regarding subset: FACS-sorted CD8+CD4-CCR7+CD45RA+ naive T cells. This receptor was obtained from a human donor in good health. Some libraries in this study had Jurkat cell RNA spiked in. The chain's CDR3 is CASSPTRRGYEQYF. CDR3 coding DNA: TGTGCCAGCAGCCCGACTAGAAGGGGGTACGAGCAGTACTTC.